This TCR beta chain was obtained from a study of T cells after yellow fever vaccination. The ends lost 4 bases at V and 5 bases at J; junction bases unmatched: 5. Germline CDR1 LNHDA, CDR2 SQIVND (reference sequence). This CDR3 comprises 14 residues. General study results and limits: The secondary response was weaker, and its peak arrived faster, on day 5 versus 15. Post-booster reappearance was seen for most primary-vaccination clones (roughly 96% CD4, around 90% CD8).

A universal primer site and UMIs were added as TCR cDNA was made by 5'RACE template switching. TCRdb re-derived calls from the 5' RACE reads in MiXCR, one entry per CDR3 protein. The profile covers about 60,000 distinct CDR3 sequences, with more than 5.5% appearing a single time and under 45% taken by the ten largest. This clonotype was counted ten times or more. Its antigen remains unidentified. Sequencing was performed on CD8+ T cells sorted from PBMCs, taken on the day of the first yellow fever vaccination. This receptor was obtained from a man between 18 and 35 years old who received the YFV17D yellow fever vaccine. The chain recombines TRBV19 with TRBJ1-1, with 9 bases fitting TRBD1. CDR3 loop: CASSTTGGRTEAFF. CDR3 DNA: TGTGCCAGTAGTACTACAGGGGGCAGGACTGAAGCTTTCTTT.